Below, 27 T cell receptor beta chains from the same sample are listed, as sequenced in a study of immune cell composition in non-small cell lung cancer. TCRdb's copy holds only in-frame clones and misses some; the assay was immunoSEQ multiplex PCR. The profile covers just over 4,000 clones, with 70% to 80% appearing a single time and 25% to 35% taken by the ten largest. Specimen: lung tumor tissue. The receptors originated from a human donor with non-small cell lung cancer.

This clone appeared a few times. The chain combines TRBV5-4 with TRBJ2-5; TRBD1 agrees at 8 bases. The V segment lost 2 bases and the J segment 5 bases; nucleotides outside the gene matches: 11. This CDR3 region has 16 residues. Germline V gene lookup returns CDR1 SGHNT and CDR2 YYREEE (reference sequence). In nucleotides, the CDR3 is TGTGCCAGCAGCTTTAAATCCCCAGGGGGCTCGGAGACCCAGTACTTC. This sequence encodes CASSFKSPGGSETQYF. Using reference TRBV5-4 and TRBJ2-5 for the parts outside the CDR3, the full variable domain is ETGVTQSPTHLIKTRGQQVTLRCSSQSGHNTVSWYQQALGQGPQFIFQYYREEENGRGNFPPRFSGLQFPNYSSELNVNALELDDSALYLCASSFKSPGGSETQYFGPGTRLLVL.

The chain is built from TRBV28 and TRBJ2-4, with TRBD1 matching 11 bases. Trimming removed 4 bases from V and 5 bases from J; junction bases left unmatched: 4. Per germline, CDR1 MDHEN and CDR2 SYDVKM. The CDR3 has 15 residues. The CDR3 nucleotides read TGTGCCAGCAGTTCCTCGGGACAGGGGGAAAACATTCAGTACTTC. This sequence encodes CASSSSGQGENIQYF.

This rearrangement joins TRBV7-2 to TRBJ1-5; 7 bases map to TRBD1. The V segment lost 3 bases and the J segment 0 bases; nucleotides outside the gene matches: 11. Germline V gene sequence: CDR1 SGHTA, CDR2 FQGNSA. The CDR3 sequence is 18 residues long. The CDR3 sequence is CASSFSGQRGYSNQPQHF. The DNA of the CDR3 is TGTGCCAGCAGCTTCTCGGGACAGCGAGGCTATAGCAATCAGCCCCAGCATTTT.

The V call is TRBV29-1, the J call TRBJ1-4; 11 bases are a match to TRBD1. V lost 4 bases, J lost 7 bases, and 8 bases stayed unmatched. Germline CDR1 and CDR2: SQVTM and ANQGSEA. The CDR3 is 15 amino acids. The CDR3 coding sequence is TGCAGCGTTGGGACAGGGGGCTCCTCTTCTGAAAAACTGTTTTTT. Amino acids: CSVGTGGSSSEKLFF.

In its sample, this clone is medium-sized. This chain uses TRBV6-6 with TRBJ2-7; 7 bases agree with TRBD1. This CDR3 has 13 residues. The ends lost 2 bases at V and 4 bases at J; junction bases unmatched: 2. CDR1 is MNHNY, CDR2 SVGAGI, per germline (reference sequence). The CDR3 here is CASSYRQGYEQYF. CDR3 nucleotides: TGTGCCAGCAGTTACCGACAGGGATACGAGCAGTACTTC.

The gene calls are TRBV28 and TRBJ1-2; 7 bases map to TRBD1. CDR3 length: 13 amino acids. Losses at the gene ends were 3 bases for V and 4 bases for J; bases not matched to a gene: 2. Germline V gene lookup returns CDR1 MDHEN and CDR2 SYDVKM. The CDR3 loop reads CASSFSGGYGYTF. In nucleotides, the CDR3 is TGTGCCAGCAGTTTTTCAGGGGGCTATGGCTACACCTTC.

The CDR3 bases are TGTGCCAGAAGGCGACACCCGAGCTCCTACGAGCAGTACTTC. It encodes CARRRHPSSYEQYF. The chain has TRBV5-3 and TRBJ2-7; D is unresolved. TRBV5-3 is recorded as an ORF, its role being uncertain. Deletions cut 5 bases from V and 0 bases from J, with 12 bases between. The CDR3 is 14 residues long.

This clone has just a few counts. The gene calls are TRBV28 and TRBJ2-1, with 14 bases matching TRBD2. Per germline, CDR1 MDHEN and CDR2 SYDVKM. Losses at the gene ends were 6 bases for V and 1 base for J; bases not matched to a gene: 11. This CDR3 is built from 19 residues. The DNA for the CDR3 is TGTGCCAGCAGGTGGACGGGACTAGCGGGAGTTTTTTCCTACAATGAGCAGTTCTTC. This encodes CASRWTGLAGVFSYNEQFF.

The V and J genes are TRBV11-2 and TRBJ2-3, with a tentative D call TRBD2 (6 bases). V was clipped by 2 bases and J by 4 bases, with 13 bases between them. The germline V gene has CDR1 SGHAT and CDR2 FQNNGV. The CDR3 runs 15 residues. The CDR3 is CASSLWDGGADTQYF. CDR3 coding DNA: TGTGCCAGCAGCTTATGGGATGGAGGGGCAGATACGCAGTATTTT.

The V and J genes are TRBV28 and TRBJ2-5; no reliable D call. The CDR3 consists of 12 residues. Between the trimmed V and J ends, which lost 8 bases and 5 bases, there was a span of 12 bases. Germline V gene sequence: CDR1 MDHEN, CDR2 SYDVKM. CDR3 in amino acids: CASGPPRETQYF. The CDR3 DNA follows: TGTGCCAGCGGGCCCCCTCGGGAGACCCAGTACTTC.

The chain uses TRBV18 and TRBJ2-7; possible D gene TRBD2, 5 bases. Germline V gene data show CDR1 as KGHSH and CDR2 as LQKENI. The CDR3 runs to 15 residues. V was pared by 0 bases and J by 6 bases, with 15 bases between. The chain's CDR3 is CASSPPDGWSGEQYF. CDR3 nucleotide sequence: TGTGCCAGCTCACCACCCGATGGTTGGAGCGGCGAGCAGTACTTC. The full variable domain, with the rest looked up from reference TRBV18 and TRBJ2-7, is NAGVMQNPRHLVRRRGQEARLRCSPMKGHSHVYWYRQLPEEGLKFMVYLQKENIIDESGMPKERFSAEFPKEGPSILRIQQVVRGDSAAYFCASSPPDGWSGEQYFGPGTRLTVT.

This chain uses TRBV11-2 with TRBJ1-2; TRBD1 matches at 7 bases. Germline CDR1 is SGHAT and CDR2 is FQNNGV. Germline trimming cut 4 bases from V and 2 bases from J; bases unmatched to any gene: 7. The CDR3 is 15 residues long. CDR3 sequence reads: CASSSYRGLNYGYTF. DNA for the CDR3: TGTGCCAGCAGCTCATACAGGGGATTGAACTATGGCTACACCTTC. The full variable domain, with the rest looked up from reference TRBV11-2 and TRBJ1-2, is EAGVAQSPRYKIIEKRQSVAFWCNPISGHATLYWYQQILGQGPKLLIQFQNNGVVDDSQLPKDRFSAERLKGVDSTLKIQPAKLEDSAVYLCASSSYRGLNYGYTFGSGTRLTVV.

The rearrangement uses TRBV29-1 and TRBJ1-5; D is uncertain. CDR1 SQVTM and CDR2 ANQGSEA come from the germline V gene. The CDR3 is 12 residues long. Trimming removed 6 bases at V and 4 bases at J, with 10 bases between. CDR3: CSVAGVNQPQHF. As DNA, the CDR3 is TGCAGCGTGGCCGGGGTAAATCAGCCCCAGCATTTT.

The V and J genes are TRBV4-3 and TRBJ2-1; D possibly corresponds to TRBD1 (5 bases). This CDR3 is 17 amino acids long. Trimming took off 0 bases at V and 7 bases at J, with 19 bases between the two ends. From germline, CDR1 is LGHNA and CDR2 YSLEER. The CDR3 is CASSQDFMGLMGNEQFF. In DNA form, the CDR3 reads TGCGCCAGCAGCCAAGATTTCATGGGGCTCATGGGGAATGAGCAGTTCTTC.

The CDR3 DNA reads TGTGCCAGCAGTTTCTCACAGGCCCAAGAGACCCAGTACTTC. This encodes CASSFSQAQETQYF. The genes are TRBV28 and TRBJ2-5, with D tentatively TRBD1 (5 bases). CDR1 is MDHEN and CDR2 is SYDVKM in the germline V gene. The CDR3 is 14 amino acids. V was pared by 3 bases and J by 1 base, with 9 bases between.

This clone appeared a single time. This rearrangement joins TRBV21-1 to TRBJ2-3; no DNA check was done on the table's D call, TRBD2. TRBV21-1 is a known pseudogene. This CDR3 is built from 20 residues. The CDR3 loop reads CASSKFPNRAGGRGIDTQYF. The DNA of the CDR3 is TGTGCCAGCAGCAAATTCCCCAACAGGGCGGGAGGTCGGGGAATCGATACGCAGTATTTT.

The chain links TRBV19 to TRBJ2-2; D might be TRBD2 (6 bases). Trimming removed 4 bases at V and 1 base at J, with 13 bases between. This CDR3 has 16 amino acids. Germline CDR1 is LNHDA and CDR2 is SQIVND (reference sequence). CDR3 nucleotides: TGTGCCAGTAGTAACGGACTACCCGAGAACACCGGGGAGCTGTTTTTT. This gives the protein CASSNGLPENTGELFF.

The rearrangement uses TRBV27 and TRBJ2-3, with 7 bases fitting TRBD2. The CDR3 length is 18 residues. After removal of 4 bases from V and 0 bases from J, the junction contained 13 bases not matched to a gene. Germline V gene data show CDR1 as MNHEY and CDR2 as SMNVEV (reference sequence). CDR3 amino acids: CASSSRTSFLPSTDTQYF. As DNA, the CDR3 is TGTGCCAGCAGTTCCAGGACTAGTTTCCTACCTAGCACAGATACGCAGTATTTT.

V is TRBV5-1 and J is TRBJ1-3; TRBD1 is a possible D gene (6 bases). The CDR3 covers 17 residues. Germline V lookup: CDR1 SGHRS, CDR2 YFSETQ. Trimming took 0 bases from V and 0 from J, leaving 13 bases between them. CDR3 sequence: CASSLGGGGLSGNTIYF. The CDR3 DNA follows: TGCGCCAGCAGCTTGGGAGGCGGGGGCCTCTCTGGAAACACCATATATTTT.

The V call is TRBV2, the J call TRBJ2-5; 9 bases map to TRBD1. The J call is doubtful: the DNA matches TRBJ2-7 better. The CDR3 covers 13 residues. Germline V lookup: CDR1 SNHLY, CDR2 FYNNEI. The CDR3, as DNA: TGTGCCAGCAAAGGGACAGGGTCCGGCGAGCAGTACTTC. This encodes CASKGTGSGEQYF.

The CDR3 region is CASSEALGQGAQGYTF. CDR3 sequence (DNA): TGTGCCAGCAGTGAAGCGCTGGGACAGGGGGCCCAGGGCTACACCTTC. The chain joins TRBV6-1 to TRBJ1-2, with TRBD1 matching over 12 bases. Germline loops: CDR1 MNHNS, CDR2 SASEGT. Trimming at V came to 0 bases and at J to 8 bases, leaving 7 bases not matched to a gene. The length of the CDR3 is 16 residues.

The chain is built from TRBV7-2 and TRBJ2-1; D remains ambiguous. Germline V gene sequence: CDR1 SGHTA, CDR2 FQGNSA. The CDR3 consists of 13 residues. The germline V and J ends were trimmed by 5 bases and 5 bases, with 10 bases remaining between them. The CDR3 here is CASSHARNNEQFF. The CDR3 nucleotides are TGTGCCAGCAGCCACGCGCGTAACAATGAGCAGTTCTTC.

V usage is TRBV7-3 and J usage is TRBJ2-2, with 7 bases lining up with TRBD2. The trim removed 5 bases at V and 7 bases at J, leaving 10 bases unmatched. CDR3 length: 15 amino acids. Per the germline V gene, CDR1 is SGHTA and CDR2 is FQGTGA. CDR3 protein: CASSPNPGGVGELFF. Here the CDR3 DNA reads TGTGCCAGCAGCCCGAACCCTGGGGGGGTCGGGGAGCTGTTTTTT.

This chain uses TRBV9 with TRBJ2-1, with a tentative D call TRBD2 (5 bases). The CDR3 consists of 16 residues. The V end lost 4 bases, the J end lost 7 bases, and 21 bases lay between the germline ends. Germline CDR1 is SGDLS and CDR2 is YYNGEE. The CDR3 coding sequence is TGTGCCAGCAGCCCCCCCTGGGCTAGCTACGGAAATGAGCAGTTCTTC. Residues: CASSPPWASYGNEQFF.

The sample holds one count of this clone. This chain links TRBV30 with TRBJ2-7; tentative D call: TRBD2 (5 bases). The CDR3 covers 15 residues. Germline V lookup: CDR1 GTSNPN, CDR2 SVGIG (reference sequence). Trimming stripped 5 bases from V and 6 bases from J, with 23 bases between. The CDR3 nucleotides read TGTGCCTGGGGTGAGGGAGCTAGCCCCGGGATCGAGCAGTACTTC. The encoded protein is CAWGEGASPGIEQYF.

The chain is built from TRBV7-2 and TRBJ2-1; a weak D match, TRBD1 (5 bases). Germline-derived CDR1 and CDR2 are SGHTA and FQGNSA. The CDR3 loop spans 14 amino acids. Between the trimmed V and J ends, which lost 4 bases and 9 bases, there was a span of 16 bases. The CDR3 nucleotides read TGTGCCAGCAGCTCAAGTGGCAGGGTCGGTGAGCAGTTCTTC. This translates into CASSSSGRVGEQFF.

The chain has TRBV7-2 and TRBJ2-3, with 8 bases that match TRBD2. This CDR3 region has 15 residues. V lost 1 base, J lost 3 bases, and 3 bases stayed unmatched. CDR1 and CDR2 (germline): SGHTA, FQGNSA. In DNA form, the CDR3 reads TGTGCCAGCAGCTTAGACGCGGGAGGAACAGATACGCAGTATTTT. Protein sequence: CASSLDAGGTDTQYF.